This T cell receptor beta chain was sequenced for a study of T cell repertoires in aging, cancer and after chemotherapy. Looking at the study overall: Healthy donor repertoires were recorded over several months to years and showed clear clonal overlap. Findings and caveats of the study: Compared with age-matched healthy donors, untreated hematological or solid cancer patients showed higher blood TCR clonality. In cancer patients, declining TCR diversity with age involved lost richness and lost evenness.

Peripheral blood genomic DNA, not sorted cells or RNA, was the template. This clonotype rates as medium-sized. Its antigen is still unknown. TRB rearrangements spanning V, D and J were amplified using mixed TRB-A/B primers. TCRdb re-analysed the multiplex PCR reads in MiXCR, keeping a single row per CDR3 protein. The data contain a few thousand distinct CDR3 sequences, 25% to 30% of them singletons. V was shortened by 4 bases and J by 5 bases, with 12 bases between the two germline ends. There are 13 residues in the CDR3. CDR1 is LNHDA, CDR2 SQIVND, per germline (reference sequence). Sequencing was done on a sample of blood. The chain employs TRBV19 and TRBJ2-7, with D perhaps matching TRBD2 (6 bases). The TCR originated in a human donor in good health. CDR3 residues: CASSRDGGDEQYF. The DNA of the CDR3 is TGTGCCAGTAGTAGGGACGGGGGTGACGAGCAGTACTTC.